This TCR beta chain was recorded in a study of shared clonotypes between healthy human individuals. To note about this clone: Its antigen is unidentified.

Regarding the study as a whole: For naive CD4 cells, approximately 4.8% of clonotypes were shared across a few donors.

From germline, CDR1 is LGHNT and CDR2 FRNRAP. J was trimmed by 11 bases and V by 0 bases; bases with no gene match: 7. The CDR3 spans 16 residues. The assay was immunoSEQ multiplex PCR, and TCRdb's table has in-frame clones only and misses some. The sample shows over a million clones, approximately 80% of them seen only once. The TCR sequence derives from a man between 18 and 29 years old in good health. Some clones in this sample may be carry-over from other donors' samples. The chain joins TRBV12-5 to TRBJ2-1; 13 bases match TRBD2. The specimen was memory CD4+ T cells from PBMCs. The subset was: CD45RA-negative fraction. The CDR3 coding sequence is TGTGCTAGTGGTTTGGTATTCGAACTAGCGGGAGGGAAGCAGTTCTTC. Its translation: CASGLVFELAGGKQFF.